A single sample gave rise to the 9 T cell receptor beta chains below, sequenced in a study of shared clonotypes between healthy human individuals. Clones were read by immunoSEQ multiplex PCR, and TCRdb kept only the in-frame ones, dropping some. The table shows roughly 2,300,000 clones, with roughly 90% occurring only once. The sample taken for sequencing was naive CD4+ T cells from PBMCs. This sample's subset: CD45RA+ positively selected. All receptors come from a man aged 18 to 29 in good health. Some clones in this sample may be carry-over from other donors' samples.

The chain carries TRBV5-4 and TRBJ2-3; D may match TRBD1 or TRBD2 (6 bases each). Trimming cost V 6 bases and J 1 base, with 12 bases left between them. This CDR3 has 14 amino acids. Germline lookup yields CDR1 SGHNT and CDR2 YYREEE (reference sequence). As DNA, the CDR3 is TGTGCCAGCACCGGGGGCAGCCGCACAGATACGCAGTATTTT. Translation gives CASTGGSRTDTQYF.

About this clone: At one end, the junction sequence differs from germline, possibly due to a read error. The V gene is TRBV6-4, the J gene TRBJ2-1, with 10 bases that match TRBD2. Germline lookup yields CDR1 MRHNA and CDR2 SNTAGT. This CDR3 has 15 residues. CDR3 sequence (DNA): TGTGCCAGCAGTGCACTAGCGGGAATTTACAGTGAGCAGTTCTTC. This translates into CASSALAGIYSEQFF.

Notes on this clone: Other nucleotide sequences in the sample specify the same CDR3. The J gene is TRBJ1-1, the V gene TRBV5-6; D possibly corresponds to TRBD1 (5 bases). Germline-derived CDR1 and CDR2 are SGHDT and YYEEEE. Trimming removed 4 bases from V and 4 bases from J, with 14 bases in between. The CDR3 consists of 14 residues. CDR3 amino acids: CASSQGSRGTEAFF. CDR3 DNA sequence: TGTGCCAGCAGCCAGGGATCGAGAGGCACTGAAGCTTTCTTT.

This chain links TRBV2 with TRBJ2-1, with a weak D call TRBD2 (6 bases). The germline CDR1 and CDR2 sequences are SNHLY and FYNNEI. The CDR3 is made up of 13 amino acids. V lost 8 bases and J 5 bases, leaving 13 bases between the germline ends. The CDR3 here is CASRYGLNNEQFF. The CDR3, as DNA: TGTGCCAGCCGGTACGGACTAAACAATGAGCAGTTCTTC.

J is TRBJ2-4 and V is TRBV29-1, with 7 bases lining up with TRBD2. Germline lookup yields CDR1 SQVTM and CDR2 ANQGSEA. There are 15 residues in the CDR3. The V segment lost 6 bases and the J segment 10 bases; nucleotides outside the gene matches: 18. CDR3 loop: CSVRDGGEGVVIQYF. Here the CDR3 DNA reads TGCAGCGTACGTGACGGAGGGGAGGGAGTTGTGATTCAGTACTTC.

V and J are TRBV6-5 and TRBJ2-5, with 8 bases aligning to TRBD1. The V gene's germline CDR1 is MNHEY and CDR2 SVGAGI. V dropped 6 bases and J dropped 5; count of bases not matched to a gene: 8. CDR3 length: 14 amino acids. The CDR3 loop is CASRDRTGLETQYF. The CDR3 DNA follows: TGTGCCAGCAGGGACCGGACAGGGTTGGAGACCCAGTACTTC.

V gene TRBV6-1 combines with J gene TRBJ2-2; D gene uncertain. The V end lost 8 bases, the J end lost 1 base, and 11 bases lay between the germline ends. Germline V gives CDR1 MNHNS, CDR2 SASEGT. The CDR3 runs to 14 residues. In DNA form, the CDR3 reads TGTGCCAGCCTAAAGAATTTGAACACCGGGGAGCTGTTTTTT. Residues: CASLKNLNTGELFF.

This clone was seen only once. This chain links TRBV29-1 with TRBJ1-4, with 9 bases matching TRBD1. Germline V gene sequence: CDR1 SQVTM, CDR2 ANQGSEA. Trimming at V came to 4 bases and at J to 4 bases, leaving 7 bases not matched to a gene. The CDR3 contains 15 residues. CDR3 nucleotides: TGCAGCGTTGGGATGCCGGACAGGGGTAATGAAAAACTGTTTTTT. The encoded protein is CSVGMPDRGNEKLFF. The full variable domain, completed using reference TRBV29-1 and TRBJ1-4, is SAVISQKPSRDICQRGTSLTIQCQVDSQVTMMFWYRQQPGQSLTLIATANQGSEATYESGFVIDKFPISRPNLTFSTLTVSNMSPEDSSIYLCSVGMPDRGNEKLFFGSGTQLSVL.

V and J are TRBV5-1 and TRBJ2-2; TRBD2 agrees at 7 bases. The CDR3 covers 16 residues. Germline V gene lookup returns CDR1 SGHRS and CDR2 YFSETQ. J was trimmed by 2 bases and V by 4 bases; bases with no gene match: 8. The CDR3 reads CASSPRAGINTGELFF. The CDR3 DNA reads TGCGCCAGCAGCCCCAGAGCGGGGATAAACACCGGGGAGCTGTTTTTT.